A single TCR beta chain is shown here with its context. Total RNA was extracted at no less than 5 micrograms per sample. These data come from a study of blood T cells in healthy people across ages. Germline trimming cut 3 bases from V and 4 bases from J; bases unmatched to any gene: 9. This CDR3 has 16 residues. Per the germline V gene, CDR1 is SEHNR and CDR2 is FQNEAQ (reference sequence). The use of a sample-barcoded 5' primer and a J-beta primer mix characterized a second PCR of about 6 to 11 cycles. A minimum of 2.5 million CDR3-containing paired-end reads was obtained for each sample. TCRdb itself ran the 5' RACE reads through MiXCR, one entry per CDR3 protein. This table has about 1.6 million distinct CDR3 sequences, around 36% appearing once.

Sample: blood. This receptor was obtained from a woman aged 30 to 39 in good health. The genes are TRBV7-9 and TRBJ2-3; 8 nucleotides match TRBD2. This chain's CDR3 is CASSLTSGSGSDTQYF. In nucleotides, the CDR3 is TGTGCCAGCAGCTTGACAAGCGGGAGTGGGTCAGATACGCAGTATTTT.